One sample yielded the 23 T cell receptor beta chains listed below, sequenced in a study of metastatic and nonmetastatic thyroid tumors (dated by TCRdb to 2020 to 2021). Before undergoing thyroid surgery, none of the patients had been given any kind of treatment. Libraries were made using PCR. Instrument used: Illumina HiSeq 4000. The public reads were run again by TCRdb, first through fastp at Q25 and then through MiXCR, and only productive beta chains were kept. The sample table lists about 9,000 clones, roughly 14% of them with a count of one. The ten largest make up around 6% of the sample. Sequences were obtained from blood. The receptors were sampled from a female donor with papillary thyroid cancer or a benign thyroid nodule (not recorded which). Some clones in this sample may be carry-over from other donors' samples.

This clone was detected ten times or more. The chain uses TRBV7-9 and TRBJ1-4; D is possibly TRBD1 (6 bases). CDR3 length: 15 residues. Trimming cost V 6 bases and J 3 bases, with 14 bases left between them. In germline, CDR1 is SEHNR, CDR2 FQNEAQ (reference sequence). CDR3 region: CASSLTGTPNEKLFF. The CDR3 DNA sequence: TGTGCCAGCAGTCTTACAGGGACCCCTAATGAAAAACTGTTTTTT.

In its sample, this clone ranks as medium-sized. J is TRBJ2-3 and V is TRBV6-4; the match to TRBD2 covers 8 bases. The germline V gene encodes CDR1 MRHNA and CDR2 SNTAGT. The length of the CDR3 is 15 residues. J was trimmed by 1 base and V by 0 bases; bases with no gene match: 0. The CDR3 DNA sequence: TGTGCCAGCAGTGACTCTAGCGGGGGCACAGATACGCAGTATTTT. Its protein is CASSDSSGGTDTQYF.

This clone was observed a handful of times. The rearrangement uses TRBV11-2 and TRBJ1-2; 9 bases agree with TRBD1. The J segment lost 1 base and the V segment lost 1 base, leaving 19 bases of the junction unmatched. The CDR3 extends over 21 amino acids. CDR1 and CDR2 (germline): SGHAT, FQNNGV. The CDR3 here is CASSLGRGDRAYPELNYGYTF. The CDR3 bases are TGTGCCAGCAGCTTAGGTCGAGGGGACAGGGCTTATCCGGAACTTAACTATGGCTACACCTTC.

This sequence joins TRBV6-4 and TRBJ2-2; 7 bases align to TRBD2. From germline, CDR1 is MRHNA and CDR2 SNTAGT. V lost 5 bases and J lost 6; bases outside the gene matches: 6. The CDR3 sequence is 14 residues long. The CDR3: CASSPTSEAGELFF. Written as DNA, the CDR3 is TGTGCCAGCAGTCCTACTAGCGAAGCCGGGGAGCTGTTTTTT.

By share, this clone ranks as medium-sized. The CDR3 DNA is TGTGCCAGCAGTTACTCCGGGACAGTCTCCAATGAGCAGTTCTTC. This encodes CASSYSGTVSNEQFF. The chain combines TRBV6-2 or TRBV6-3 with TRBJ2-1; TRBD1 agrees at 7 bases. CDR3 size: 15 residues. The V and J ends lost 0 bases and 6 bases, in that order; junction bases with no gene match: 5. Germline V lookup: CDR1 MNHEY, CDR2 SVGEGT.

Regarding this clone: One end of the junction does not line up with germline, which may come from a read error. The chain is built from TRBV7-8 and TRBJ2-7; tentative D call: TRBD1 (5 bases). CDR3 size: 13 residues. Germline V gene data show CDR1 as SGHVS and CDR2 as FQNEAQ. The CDR3 coding sequence is TGTGCCAGCATCTTTCAGGGAACGTCCGAGCAGTACTTT. Residues: CASIFQGTSEQYF.

This clone is medium-sized (0.01 to 0.1%) within its sample. The gene calls are TRBV27 and TRBJ2-1, with D possibly being TRBD2 (5 bases). Germline CDR1 reads MNHEY; CDR2 reads SMNVEV (reference sequence). V lost 2 bases, J lost 8 bases, and 10 bases lay in between. The CDR3 loop spans 13 amino acids. The CDR3 is CASSLITRDEQFF. As DNA, the CDR3 is TGTGCCAGCAGTTTAATTACTAGAGATGAGCAGTTCTTC.

There are a few counts of this clone. The junction shows a germline mismatch at one end, possibly a read error. V and J are TRBV6-1 and TRBJ2-2, with 8 positions matching TRBD2. The germline gives CDR1 MNHNS, CDR2 SASEGT. This CDR3 spans 16 amino acids. The CDR3 coding sequence is TGTGCCAGCAGTAAAGCGGGAGTTCTTGACACCGGGGAGCTGTTTTTT. It specifies CASSKAGVLDTGELFF.

Regarding this clone: A much larger clonotype is one base distant, so this may be a read error. The CDR3 DNA reads as TGCAGTGCTAGCCCGCCGCGAGGTACGCAGTATTTT. Protein sequence: CSASPPRGTQYF. The V gene is TRBV20-1, the J gene TRBJ2-3; unclear D gene. The CDR3 totals 12 residues. Trimming pared 3 bases from V and 8 bases from J, leaving 12 bases between. The germline V gene encodes CDR1 DFQATT and CDR2 SNEGSKA (reference sequence).

The V call is TRBV6-1, the J call TRBJ2-5; 9 positions match TRBD1. Looked up from germline, CDR1 is MNHNS and CDR2 is SASEGT. Trimming took 2 bases from V and 5 from J; bases not matched to a gene: 3. This CDR3 contains 14 residues. CDR3 residues: CASSETGGQETQYF. CDR3 nucleotides: TGTGCCAGCAGTGAAACAGGGGGCCAGGAGACCCAGTACTTC.

This clone came up a few times. The chain links TRBV6-4 to TRBJ1-6; 7 bases align to TRBD1. Germline CDR1 reads MRHNA; CDR2 reads SNTAGT. Losses at the gene ends were 3 bases for V and 9 bases for J; bases not matched to a gene: 8. CDR3 length: 15 residues. This CDR3 is CASSEDGDRASPLHF. The DNA of the CDR3 is TGTGCCAGCAGTGAAGACGGAGACAGGGCTTCACCCCTCCACTTT.

This clone was detected many times. A much larger clonotype is one base distant, so this may be a read error. Different DNA sequences within this sample yield the same CDR3. This chain connects TRBV6-1 to TRBJ2-7; D remains ambiguous. Trimming took off 10 bases at V and 3 bases at J, with 10 bases between the two ends. Germline CDR1 is MNHNS and CDR2 is SASEGT. The CDR3 has 11 amino acids. The CDR3 nucleotides are TGTGCCAACTATTACAACTACGAGCAGTACTTC. Its protein is CANYYNYEQYF.

This clone was counted at least ten times. It may be a read error: a sequence one base away is much more abundant. The rearrangement links TRBV19 to TRBJ1-2, with D hard to call. The V end lost 11 bases, the J end lost 6 bases, and 10 bases lay between the germline ends. Germline CDR1 LNHDA, CDR2 SQIVND (reference sequence). The CDR3 has 10 residues. Here the CDR3 DNA reads TGTGCCCCCCGGGGAAATGGCTACACCTTC. This gives the protein CAPRGNGYTF.

In its sample, this clone ranks as medium-sized. The chain employs TRBV20-1 and TRBJ1-2; D gene ambiguous. This CDR3 has 15 residues. Germline-derived CDR1 and CDR2 are DFQATT and SNEGSKA (reference sequence). With 0 bases removed from V and 5 bases from J, the gap between germline ends came to 16 bases. The CDR3 here is CSARDHPTAGYGYTF. CDR3 coding DNA: TGCAGTGCTAGAGACCACCCGACGGCGGGATATGGCTACACCTTC.

This clone was seen at least ten times. J is TRBJ1-1 and V is TRBV5-1; 10 bases agree with TRBD1. This CDR3 has 16 amino acids. The trim removed 5 bases at V and 4 bases at J, leaving 11 bases unmatched. Germline values: CDR1 SGHRS, CDR2 YFSETQ. The chain's CDR3 is CASRSGQGVGGTEAFF. In nucleotides, the CDR3 is TGCGCCAGCAGGTCAGGACAGGGGGTAGGAGGCACTGAAGCTTTCTTT. Combining the CDR3 with reference TRBV5-1 and TRBJ1-1 gives the whole variable domain KAGVTQTPRYLIKTRGQQVTLSCSPISGHRSVSWYQQTPGQGLQFLFEYFSETQRNKGNFPGRFSGRQFSNSRSEMNVSTLELGDSALYLCASRSGQGVGGTEAFFGQGTRLTVV.

This clone was detected ten times or more. The rearrangement joins TRBV5-1 to TRBJ2-7, with D perhaps TRBD1 (6 bases). Trimming cost V 5 bases and J 6 bases, with 24 bases left between them. CDR1 and CDR2 from the germline V gene are SGHRS and YFSETQ. This CDR3 comprises 16 residues. CDR3 sequence: CASRPLLPGQEGEQYF. The CDR3 DNA sequence: TGCGCCAGCAGGCCTCTTCTCCCGGGACAAGAGGGCGAGCAGTACTTC.

This clone has a handful of counts. The rearrangement joins TRBV27 to TRBJ1-5; unclear D gene. Trimming took off 1 base at V and 0 bases at J, with 7 bases between the two ends. CDR3 length: 15 residues. Germline loops: CDR1 MNHEY, CDR2 SMNVEV (reference sequence). CDR3 loop: CASSLLGYSNQPQHF. Written as DNA, the CDR3 is TGTGCCAGCAGTTTATTAGGTTATAGCAATCAGCCCCAGCATTTT.

This clone showed up many times. A much larger clone sits a single nucleotide away, making a read error possible. Other DNA sequences within the sample encode an identical CDR3. V usage is TRBV12-3 or TRBV12-4 and J usage is TRBJ1-1; D perhaps matches TRBD1 (6 bases). The CDR3 loop spans 13 amino acids. V dropped 9 bases and J dropped 8 bases, with 19 bases sitting between them. Here the CDR3 reads CASRTGQGFEAFF. In DNA, the CDR3 is TGTGCCAGTAGGACTGGGCAGGGGTTCGAAGCTTTCTTT.

This clone was picked up a small number of times. V and J are TRBV7-9 and TRBJ2-1, with TRBD1 as a possible D gene (5 bases). V lost 5 bases and J lost 12, with 14 bases in between. CDR1 is SEHNR, CDR2 FQNEAQ, per germline (reference sequence). This CDR3 comprises 12 residues. This CDR3 reads CASSAEQVGQFF. In DNA form, the CDR3 reads TGTGCCAGCAGCGCCGAACAGGTGGGGCAGTTCTTC.

This clone was counted at least ten times. The chain couples TRBV11-2 to TRBJ2-3; D unresolved. Trimming pared 0 bases from V and 0 bases from J, leaving 4 bases between. Germline V gene sequence: CDR1 SGHAT, CDR2 FQNNGV. This CDR3 is 14 amino acids long. CDR3 region: CASSLDPSTDTQYF. The CDR3 DNA reads as TGTGCCAGCAGCTTAGATCCTAGCACAGATACGCAGTATTTT.

There are a few counts of this clone. This sequence joins TRBV20-1 and TRBJ2-7; TRBD2 matches 11 bases. Germline V lookup: CDR1 DFQATT, CDR2 SNEGSKA (reference sequence). Trimming at V came to 2 bases and at J to 3 bases, leaving 0 bases not matched to a gene. The CDR3 is 13 amino acids. The chain's CDR3 is CSARTSGGYEQYF. CDR3 in DNA: TGCAGTGCTAGAACTAGCGGGGGCTACGAGCAGTACTTC.

In its sample, this clone was seen a few times. Compared with germline, one end of the junction differs, possibly owing to a read error. The chain carries TRBV5-5 and TRBJ2-4, with D maybe TRBD1 (5 bases). Germline assignment: CDR1 SGHKS and CDR2 YYEKEE (reference sequence). The CDR3 has 11 residues. The CDR3 protein is CASSLAGRTDF. CDR3 nucleotides: TGTGCCAGCAGCTTGGCAGGGCGTACGGACTTC.

This clone showed up many times. The V call is TRBV6-6, the J call TRBJ2-5, with TRBD1 matching over 11 bases. The V gene end was trimmed by 0 bases and the J gene end by 5 bases; junction bases not matched to a gene: 11. Germline CDR1 is MNHNY and CDR2 is SVGAGI (reference sequence). The CDR3 has 18 residues. The CDR3: CASSYSIPGQGGVETQYF. DNA for the CDR3: TGTGCCAGCAGTTACTCGATTCCGGGACAGGGGGGAGTTGAGACCCAGTACTTC.